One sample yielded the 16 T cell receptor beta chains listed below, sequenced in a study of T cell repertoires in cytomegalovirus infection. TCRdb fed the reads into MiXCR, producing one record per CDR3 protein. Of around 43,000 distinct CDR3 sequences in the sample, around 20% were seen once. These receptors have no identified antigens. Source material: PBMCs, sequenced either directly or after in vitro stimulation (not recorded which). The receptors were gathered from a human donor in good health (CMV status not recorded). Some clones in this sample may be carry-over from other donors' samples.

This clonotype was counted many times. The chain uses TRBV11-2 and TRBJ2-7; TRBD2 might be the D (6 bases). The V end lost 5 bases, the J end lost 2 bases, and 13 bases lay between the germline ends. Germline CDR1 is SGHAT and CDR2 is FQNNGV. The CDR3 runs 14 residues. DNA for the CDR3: TGTGCCAGCAGCCCGACTAGGAGGGCCTACGAGCAGTACTTC. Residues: CASSPTRRAYEQYF. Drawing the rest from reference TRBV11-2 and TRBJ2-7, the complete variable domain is EAGVAQSPRYKIIEKRQSVAFWCNPISGHATLYWYQQILGQGPKLLIQFQNNGVVDDSQLPKDRFSAERLKGVDSTLKIQPAKLEDSAVYLCASSPTRRAYEQYFGPGTRLTVT.

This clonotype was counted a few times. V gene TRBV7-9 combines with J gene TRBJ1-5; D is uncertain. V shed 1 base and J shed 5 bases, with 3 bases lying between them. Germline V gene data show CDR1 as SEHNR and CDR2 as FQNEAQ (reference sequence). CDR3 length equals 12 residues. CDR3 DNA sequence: TGTGCCAGCAGCTTAGACGATCAGCCCCAGCATTTT. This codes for CASSLDDQPQHF.

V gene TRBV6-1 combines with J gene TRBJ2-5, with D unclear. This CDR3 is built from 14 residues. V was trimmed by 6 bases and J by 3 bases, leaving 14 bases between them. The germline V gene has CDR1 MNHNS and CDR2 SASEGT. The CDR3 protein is CASSRWIMEETQYF. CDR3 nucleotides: TGTGCCAGCAGCCGGTGGATCATGGAAGAGACCCAGTACTTC.

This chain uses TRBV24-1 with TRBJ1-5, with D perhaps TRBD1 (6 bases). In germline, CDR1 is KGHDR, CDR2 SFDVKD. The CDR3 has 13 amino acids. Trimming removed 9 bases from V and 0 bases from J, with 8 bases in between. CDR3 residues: CATGQNSNQPQHF. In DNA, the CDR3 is TGTGCCACCGGACAGAATAGCAATCAGCCCCAGCATTTT.

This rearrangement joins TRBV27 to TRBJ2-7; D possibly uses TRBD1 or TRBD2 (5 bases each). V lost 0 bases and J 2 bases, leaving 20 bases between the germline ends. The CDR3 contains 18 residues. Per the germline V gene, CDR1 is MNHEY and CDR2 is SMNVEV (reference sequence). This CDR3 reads CASSLSPPLRDLTYEQYF. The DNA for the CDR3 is TGTGCCAGCAGTTTATCCCCTCCTCTCCGGGACCTAACCTACGAGCAGTACTTC.

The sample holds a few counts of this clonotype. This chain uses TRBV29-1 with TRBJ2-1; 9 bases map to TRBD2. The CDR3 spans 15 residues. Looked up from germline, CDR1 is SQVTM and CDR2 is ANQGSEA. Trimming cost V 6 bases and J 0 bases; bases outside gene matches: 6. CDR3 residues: CSVGTSHGSYNEQFF. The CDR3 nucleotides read TGCAGCGTAGGGACTAGCCACGGCTCCTACAATGAGCAGTTCTTC.

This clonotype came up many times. The CDR3 DNA follows: TGTGCCAGCAGCTTACGGGGGTATTTCTACGAGCAGTACTTC. Protein sequence: CASSLRGYFYEQYF. This chain links TRBV7-8 with TRBJ2-7; tentative D call: TRBD2 (6 bases). Germline CDR1 and CDR2: SGHVS and FQNEAQ. This CDR3 has 14 residues. Between the trimmed V and J ends, which lost 2 bases and 3 bases, there was a span of 11 bases.

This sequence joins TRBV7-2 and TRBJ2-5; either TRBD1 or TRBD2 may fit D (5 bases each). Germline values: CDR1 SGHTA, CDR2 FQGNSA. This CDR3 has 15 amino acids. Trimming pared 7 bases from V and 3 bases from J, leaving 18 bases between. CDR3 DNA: TGTGCCAGCATCATAAGTTCGGGGCCCGAAGAGACCCAGTACTTC. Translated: CASIISSGPEETQYF.

CDR3: CAWGRTLSTDTQYF. The DNA of the CDR3 is TGTGCCTGGGGGAGGACCCTCAGCACAGATACGCAGTATTTT. The chain uses TRBV30 and TRBJ2-3, with a tentative D call TRBD2 (6 bases). From germline, CDR1 is GTSNPN and CDR2 SVGIG (reference sequence). Trimming took 5 bases from V and 0 from J, leaving 12 bases between them. The CDR3 covers 14 residues.

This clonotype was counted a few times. Here the CDR3 DNA reads TGTGCCAGCAGCTTCGAGACCACAAGAGAAAAACTGTTTTTT. As protein: CASSFETTREKLFF. This rearrangement joins TRBV7-6 to TRBJ1-4; the D is unclear. The germline CDR1 and CDR2 sequences are SGHVS and FNYEAQ. The CDR3 totals 14 residues. V gave up 3 bases and J gave up 8 bases, with 13 bases separating them.

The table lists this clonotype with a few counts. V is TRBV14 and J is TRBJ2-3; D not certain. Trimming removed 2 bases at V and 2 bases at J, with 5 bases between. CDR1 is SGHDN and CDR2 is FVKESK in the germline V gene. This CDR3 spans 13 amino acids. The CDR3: CASSQPYTDTQYF. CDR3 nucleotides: TGTGCCAGCAGCCAACCATACACAGATACGCAGTATTTT.

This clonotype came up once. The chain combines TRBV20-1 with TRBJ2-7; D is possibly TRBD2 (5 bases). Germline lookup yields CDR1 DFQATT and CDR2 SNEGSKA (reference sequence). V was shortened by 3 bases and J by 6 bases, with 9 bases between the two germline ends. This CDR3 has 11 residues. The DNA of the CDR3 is TGCAGTGCTAGCGCGGGTGGCGAGCAGTACTTC. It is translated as CSASAGGEQYF.

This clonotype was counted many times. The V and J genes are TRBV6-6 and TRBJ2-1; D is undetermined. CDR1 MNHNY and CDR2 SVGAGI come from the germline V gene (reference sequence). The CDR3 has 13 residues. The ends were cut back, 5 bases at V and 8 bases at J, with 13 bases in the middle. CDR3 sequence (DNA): TGTGCCAGCAGTGGCCTAATGGCCCATGAGCAGTTCTTC. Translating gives CASSGLMAHEQFF.

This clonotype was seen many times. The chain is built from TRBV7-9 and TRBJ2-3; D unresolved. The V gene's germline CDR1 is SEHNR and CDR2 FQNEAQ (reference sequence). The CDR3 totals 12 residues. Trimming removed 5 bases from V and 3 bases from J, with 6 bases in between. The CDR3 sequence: CASSPGTDTQYF. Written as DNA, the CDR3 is TGTGCCAGCAGCCCCGGGACAGATACGCAGTATTTT.

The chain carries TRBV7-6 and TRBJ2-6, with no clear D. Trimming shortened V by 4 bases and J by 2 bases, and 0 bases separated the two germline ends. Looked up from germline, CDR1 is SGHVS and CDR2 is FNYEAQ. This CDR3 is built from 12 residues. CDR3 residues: CASSSGANVLTF. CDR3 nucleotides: TGTGCCAGCAGCTCTGGGGCCAACGTCCTGACTTTC.

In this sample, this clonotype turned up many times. This CDR3 reads CASSPYGSNEKLFF. DNA of the CDR3: TGTGCCAGCAGCCCGTACGGGTCAAATGAAAAACTGTTTTTT. The chain joins TRBV7-2 to TRBJ1-4, with D unresolved. The CDR3 has 14 amino acids. The germline gives CDR1 SGHTA, CDR2 FQGNSA. Trimming took 5 bases from V and 5 from J, leaving 12 bases between them.